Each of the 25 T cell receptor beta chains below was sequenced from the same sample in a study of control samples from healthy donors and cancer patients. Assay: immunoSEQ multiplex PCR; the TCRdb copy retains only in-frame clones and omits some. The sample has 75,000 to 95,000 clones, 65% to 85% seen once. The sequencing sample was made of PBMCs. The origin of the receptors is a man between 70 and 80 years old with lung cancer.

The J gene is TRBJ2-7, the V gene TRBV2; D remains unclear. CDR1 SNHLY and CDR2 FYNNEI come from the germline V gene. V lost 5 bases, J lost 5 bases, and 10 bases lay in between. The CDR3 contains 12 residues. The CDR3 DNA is TGTGCCAGCAGTTATATCGCGGACGAGCAGTACTTC. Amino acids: CASSYIADEQYF.

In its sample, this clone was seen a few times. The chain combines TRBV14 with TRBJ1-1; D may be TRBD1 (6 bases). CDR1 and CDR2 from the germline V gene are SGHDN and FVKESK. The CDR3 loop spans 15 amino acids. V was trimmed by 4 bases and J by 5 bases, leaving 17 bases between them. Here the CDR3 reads CASSLPDRFITEAFF. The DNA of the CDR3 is TGTGCCAGCAGCCTACCGGACAGATTTATTACTGAAGCTTTCTTT.

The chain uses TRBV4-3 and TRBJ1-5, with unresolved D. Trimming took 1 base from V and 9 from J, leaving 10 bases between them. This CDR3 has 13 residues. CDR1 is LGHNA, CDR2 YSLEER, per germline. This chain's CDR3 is CASSQGRSSPQHF. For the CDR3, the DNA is TGCGCCAGCAGCCAAGGTAGGTCATCGCCCCAGCATTTT.

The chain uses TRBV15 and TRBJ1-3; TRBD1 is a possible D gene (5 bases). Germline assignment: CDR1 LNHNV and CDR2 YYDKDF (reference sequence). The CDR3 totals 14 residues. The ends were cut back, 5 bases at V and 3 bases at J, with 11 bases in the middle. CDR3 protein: CATSLGRDGNTIYF. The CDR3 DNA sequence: TGTGCCACCAGCTTGGGCAGGGATGGAAACACCATATATTTT.

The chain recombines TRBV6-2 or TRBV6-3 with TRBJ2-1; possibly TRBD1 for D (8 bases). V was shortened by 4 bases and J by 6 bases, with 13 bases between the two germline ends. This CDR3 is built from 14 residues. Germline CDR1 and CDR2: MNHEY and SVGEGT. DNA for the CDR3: TGTGCCAGCAGTTTCAACAGGGGGGGCAATGAGCAGTTCTTC. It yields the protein CASSFNRGGNEQFF.

The DNA for the CDR3 is TGTGCCTGGAACTCCGGGTCCCAGGGTTTCGGGTTCGAGACCCAGTACTTC. As protein: CAWNSGSQGFGFETQYF. The chain combines TRBV30 with TRBJ2-5; a weak D match, TRBD1 (5 bases). V gave up 4 bases and J gave up 5 bases, with 26 bases separating them. Germline assignment: CDR1 GTSNPN and CDR2 SVGIG (reference sequence). CDR3 size: 17 residues.

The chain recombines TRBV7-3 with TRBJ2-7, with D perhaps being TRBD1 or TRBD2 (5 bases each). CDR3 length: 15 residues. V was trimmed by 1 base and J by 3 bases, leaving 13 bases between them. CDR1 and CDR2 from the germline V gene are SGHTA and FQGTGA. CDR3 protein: CASSLRGSSIYEQYF. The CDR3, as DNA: TGTGCCAGCAGCTTAAGGGGGAGCAGTATCTACGAGCAGTACTTC.

The CDR3 sequence is CASSLIPRVSYEQYF. Here the CDR3 DNA reads TGTGCCAGCAGCTTAATCCCACGGGTTTCCTACGAGCAGTACTTC. The chain couples TRBV28 to TRBJ2-7, with D unclear. V was pared by 6 bases and J by 1 base, with 16 bases between. CDR1 MDHEN and CDR2 SYDVKM come from the germline V gene. This CDR3 is built from 15 residues.

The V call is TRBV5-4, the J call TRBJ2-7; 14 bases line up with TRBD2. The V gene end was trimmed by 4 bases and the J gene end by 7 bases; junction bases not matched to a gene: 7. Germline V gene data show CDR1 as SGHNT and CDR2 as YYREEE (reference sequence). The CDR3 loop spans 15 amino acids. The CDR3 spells CASSLGLAGVVEQYF. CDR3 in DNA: TGTGCCAGCAGCCTGGGACTAGCGGGGGTCGTAGAGCAGTACTTC.

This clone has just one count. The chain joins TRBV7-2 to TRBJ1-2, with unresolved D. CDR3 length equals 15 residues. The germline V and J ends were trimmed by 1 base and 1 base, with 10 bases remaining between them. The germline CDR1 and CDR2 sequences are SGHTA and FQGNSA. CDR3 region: CASSLGPGGNYGYTF. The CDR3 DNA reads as TGTGCCAGCAGCTTAGGTCCCGGCGGTAACTATGGCTACACCTTC.

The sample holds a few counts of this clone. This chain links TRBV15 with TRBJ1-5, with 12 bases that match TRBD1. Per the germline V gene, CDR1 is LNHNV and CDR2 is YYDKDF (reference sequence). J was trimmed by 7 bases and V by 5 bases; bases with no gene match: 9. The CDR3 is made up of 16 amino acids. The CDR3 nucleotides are TGTGCCACCAGCGCCTTGGGACAGGGGGCAAGGCAGCCCCAGCATTTT. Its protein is CATSALGQGARQPQHF.

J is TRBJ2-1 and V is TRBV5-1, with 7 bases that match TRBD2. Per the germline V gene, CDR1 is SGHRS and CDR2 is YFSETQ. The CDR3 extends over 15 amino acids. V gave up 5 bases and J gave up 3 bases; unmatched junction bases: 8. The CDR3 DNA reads TGCGCCAGCAGAGCTGTGAGCGGGAACTACAATGAGCAGTTCTTC. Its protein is CASRAVSGNYNEQFF.

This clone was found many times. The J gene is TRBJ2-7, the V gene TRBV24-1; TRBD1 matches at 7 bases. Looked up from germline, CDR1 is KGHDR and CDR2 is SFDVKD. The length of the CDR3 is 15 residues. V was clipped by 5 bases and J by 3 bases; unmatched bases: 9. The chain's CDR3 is CATSATSGTVYEQYF. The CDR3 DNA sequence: TGTGCCACCAGTGCTACTTCCGGGACAGTCTACGAGCAGTACTTC.

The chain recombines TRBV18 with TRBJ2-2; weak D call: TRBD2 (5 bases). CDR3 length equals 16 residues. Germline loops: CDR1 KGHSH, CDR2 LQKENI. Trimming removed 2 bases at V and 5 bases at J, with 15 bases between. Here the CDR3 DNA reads TGTGCCAGCTCACCAGGTTTAGGTGGCGGGACCGGGGAGCTGTTTTTT. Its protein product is CASSPGLGGGTGELFF.

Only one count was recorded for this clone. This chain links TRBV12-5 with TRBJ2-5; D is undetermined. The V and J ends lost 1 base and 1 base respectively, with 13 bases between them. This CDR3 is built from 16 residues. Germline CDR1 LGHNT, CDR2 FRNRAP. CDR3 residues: CASGLALNKTQETQYF. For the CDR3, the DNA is TGTGCTAGTGGTTTGGCCCTCAATAAGACCCAAGAGACCCAGTACTTC.

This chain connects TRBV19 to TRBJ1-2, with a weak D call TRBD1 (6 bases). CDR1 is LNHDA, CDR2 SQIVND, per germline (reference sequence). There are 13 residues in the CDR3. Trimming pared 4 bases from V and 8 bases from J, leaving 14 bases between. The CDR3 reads CASSTPQGGGYTF. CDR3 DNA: TGTGCCAGTAGTACCCCACAGGGAGGCGGCTACACCTTC.

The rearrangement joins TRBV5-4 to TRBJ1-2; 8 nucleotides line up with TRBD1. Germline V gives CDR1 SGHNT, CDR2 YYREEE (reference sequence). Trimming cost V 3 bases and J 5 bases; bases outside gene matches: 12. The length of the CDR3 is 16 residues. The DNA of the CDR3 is TGTGCCAGCAGCTCGGGGGGGGACAGGTTTTCTTATGGCTACACCTTC. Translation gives CASSSGGDRFSYGYTF.

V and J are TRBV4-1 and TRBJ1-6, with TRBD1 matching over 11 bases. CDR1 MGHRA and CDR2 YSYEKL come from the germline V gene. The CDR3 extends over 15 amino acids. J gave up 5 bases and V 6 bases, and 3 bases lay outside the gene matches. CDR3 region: CASRLGQGDNSPLHF. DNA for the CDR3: TGCGCCAGCAGACTGGGACAGGGGGATAATTCACCCCTCCACTTT.

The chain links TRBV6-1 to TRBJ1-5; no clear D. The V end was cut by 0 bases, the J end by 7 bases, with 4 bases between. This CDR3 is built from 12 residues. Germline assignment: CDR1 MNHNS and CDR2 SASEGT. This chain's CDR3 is CASSEAGQPQHF. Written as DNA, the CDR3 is TGTGCCAGCAGTGAAGCCGGCCAGCCCCAGCATTTT.

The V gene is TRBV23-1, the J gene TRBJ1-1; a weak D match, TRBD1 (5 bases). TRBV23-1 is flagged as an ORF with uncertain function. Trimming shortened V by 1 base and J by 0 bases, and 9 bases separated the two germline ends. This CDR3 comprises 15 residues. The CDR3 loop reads CASSQLAGLNTEAFF. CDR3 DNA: TGCGCCAGCAGTCAATTAGCAGGGCTGAACACTGAAGCTTTCTTT.

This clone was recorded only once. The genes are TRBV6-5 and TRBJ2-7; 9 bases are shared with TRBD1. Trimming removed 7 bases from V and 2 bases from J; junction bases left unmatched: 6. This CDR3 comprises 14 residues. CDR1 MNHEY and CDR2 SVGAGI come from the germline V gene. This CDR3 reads CASTVGQGAYEQYF. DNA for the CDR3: TGTGCCAGCACTGTGGGACAGGGAGCCTACGAGCAGTACTTC.

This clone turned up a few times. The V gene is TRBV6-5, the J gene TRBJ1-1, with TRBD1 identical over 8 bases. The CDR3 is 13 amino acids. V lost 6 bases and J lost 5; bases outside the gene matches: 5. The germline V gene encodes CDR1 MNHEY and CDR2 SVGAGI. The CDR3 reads CASSRGRETEAFF. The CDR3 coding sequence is TGTGCCAGCAGCAGGGGGCGAGAAACTGAAGCTTTCTTT.

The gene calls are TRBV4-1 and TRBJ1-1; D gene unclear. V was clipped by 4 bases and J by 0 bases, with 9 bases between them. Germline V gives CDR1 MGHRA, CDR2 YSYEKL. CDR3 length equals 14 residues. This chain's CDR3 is CASSLGQVNTEAFF. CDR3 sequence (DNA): TGCGCCAGCAGCCTCGGGCAGGTGAACACTGAAGCTTTCTTT.

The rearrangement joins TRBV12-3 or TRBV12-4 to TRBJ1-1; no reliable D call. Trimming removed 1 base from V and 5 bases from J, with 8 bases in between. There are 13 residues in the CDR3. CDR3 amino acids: CASSLGTLTEAFF. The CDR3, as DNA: TGTGCCAGCAGTTTAGGGACCTTAACTGAAGCTTTCTTT.

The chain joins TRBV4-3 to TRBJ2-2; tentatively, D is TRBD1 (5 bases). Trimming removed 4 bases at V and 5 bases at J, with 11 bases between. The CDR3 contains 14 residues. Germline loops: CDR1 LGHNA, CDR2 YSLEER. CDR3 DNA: TGCGCCAGCAGCCTCCGACAGTCTACCGGGGAGCTGTTTTTT. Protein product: CASSLRQSTGELFF.